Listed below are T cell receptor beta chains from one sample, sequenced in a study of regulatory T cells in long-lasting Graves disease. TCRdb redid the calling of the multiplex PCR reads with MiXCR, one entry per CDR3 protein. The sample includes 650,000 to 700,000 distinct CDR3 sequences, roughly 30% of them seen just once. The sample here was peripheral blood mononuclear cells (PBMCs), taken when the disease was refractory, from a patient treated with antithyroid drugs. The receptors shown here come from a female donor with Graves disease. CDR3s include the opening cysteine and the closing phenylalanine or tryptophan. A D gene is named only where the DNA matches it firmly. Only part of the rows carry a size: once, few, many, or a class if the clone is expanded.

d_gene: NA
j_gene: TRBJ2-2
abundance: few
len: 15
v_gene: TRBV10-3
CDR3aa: CAISVTATNTGELFF
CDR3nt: TGTGCCATCAGTGTTACAGCGACGAACACCGGGGAGCTGTTTTTT

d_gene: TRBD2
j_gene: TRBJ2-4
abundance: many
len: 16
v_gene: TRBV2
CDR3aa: CAQLWGLAGGGNIQYF
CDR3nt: TGTGCCCAGCTGTGGGGGCTAGCGGGAGGAGGCAACATTCAGTACTTC

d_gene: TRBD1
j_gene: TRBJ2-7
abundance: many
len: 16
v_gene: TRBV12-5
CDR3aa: CASGSSRDRGPYEQYF
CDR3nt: TGTGCTAGTGGTTCATCCCGGGACAGGGGGCCCTACGAGCAGTACTTC

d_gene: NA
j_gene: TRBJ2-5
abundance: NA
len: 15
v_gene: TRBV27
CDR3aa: CASHEDPREQETQYF
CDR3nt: TGTGCCAGCCATGAGGACCCGAGGGAACAAGAGACCCAGTACTTC

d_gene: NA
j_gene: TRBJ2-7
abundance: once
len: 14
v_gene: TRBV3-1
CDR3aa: CASSQASGPYEQYF
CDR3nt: TGTGCCAGCAGCCAAGCGAGCGGGCCCTACGAGCAGTACTTC

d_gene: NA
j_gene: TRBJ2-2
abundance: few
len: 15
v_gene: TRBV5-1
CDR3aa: CASSLVQTNTGELFF
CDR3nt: TGCGCCAGCAGCTTGGTACAAACGAACACCGGGGAGCTGTTTTTT

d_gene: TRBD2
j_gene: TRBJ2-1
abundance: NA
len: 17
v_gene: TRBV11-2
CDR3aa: CASSLLAGLRFDNEQFF
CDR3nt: TGTGCCAGCAGCTTACTAGCGGGCCTTCGGTTCGACAATGAGCAGTTCTTC

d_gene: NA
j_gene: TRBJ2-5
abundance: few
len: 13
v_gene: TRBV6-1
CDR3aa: CASGTLGQETQYF
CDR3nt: TGTGCCAGCGGGACCCTGGGGCAAGAGACCCAGTACTTC

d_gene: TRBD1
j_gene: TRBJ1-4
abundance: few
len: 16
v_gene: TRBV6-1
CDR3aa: CASSEAFGQALEKLFF
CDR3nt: TGTGCCAGCAGTGAAGCCTTTGGACAGGCGCTTGAAAAACTGTTTTTT

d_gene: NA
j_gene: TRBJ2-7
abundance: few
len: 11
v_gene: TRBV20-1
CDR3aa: CSAPSGYEQYF
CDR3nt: TGCAGTGCCCCGAGCGGCTACGAGCAGTACTTC

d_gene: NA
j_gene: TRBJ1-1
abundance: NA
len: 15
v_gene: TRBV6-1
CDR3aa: CASSHDIPLNTEAFF
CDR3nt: TGTGCCAGCAGTCATGACATACCCCTGAACACTGAAGCTTTCTTT

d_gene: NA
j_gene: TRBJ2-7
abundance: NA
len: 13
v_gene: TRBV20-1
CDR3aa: CSAEGLSLYEQYF
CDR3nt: TGCAGTGCCGAGGGGCTATCCCTCTACGAGCAGTACTTC

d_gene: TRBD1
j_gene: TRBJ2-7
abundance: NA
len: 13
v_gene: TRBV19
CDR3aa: CASSHRGVYEQYF
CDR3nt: TGTGCCAGTAGCCACAGGGGCGTTTACGAGCAGTACTTC

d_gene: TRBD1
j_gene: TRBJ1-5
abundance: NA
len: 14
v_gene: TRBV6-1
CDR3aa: CASSHRGVGSPQHF
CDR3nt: TGTGCCAGCAGTCACAGGGGGGTGGGTTCGCCCCAGCATTTT